This TCR beta chain was identified in a study of blood T cell repertoires in COVID-19. As processed by the authors: Nucleated cell counts were estimated from reference gene primer amplification. Generated by immunoSEQ multiplex PCR, the TCRdb table keeps only in-frame clones and is missing some. D and trimming were read from the DNA, whereas the V and J calls and clone size are those reported in that table. The sample shows about 150,000 clones, more than 85% of them seen only once. The CDR3 is 14 amino acids. V trimming: 6 bases; J trimming: 3 bases; junction bases outside the gene matches: 4. Germline V gene data show CDR1 as LNHDA and CDR2 as SQIVND (reference sequence).

The receptor was isolated from a man aged 45 to 65 with acute or convalescent COVID-19. This chain uses TRBV19 with TRBJ1-5, with 8 nucleotides matching TRBD1. Input material: peripheral blood. CDR3 protein: CASRSQGANQPQHF. The CDR3 bases are TGTGCCAGTAGATCTCAGGGGGCCAATCAGCCCCAGCATTTT.